Sequencing of this TCR beta chain was carried out in a study of CXCR3-negative and CXCR3-positive naive CD8 T cells. The germline CDR1 and CDR2 sequences are MNHNY and SVGAGI (reference sequence). The CDR3 is 14 amino acids. cDNA libraries for TRB were generated by 5' RACE incorporating UMI labels. With the 5' RACE reads reprocessed, TCRdb shows one record per CDR3 protein and no DNA. The sample has about 48,000 distinct CDR3 sequences. This receptor was obtained from a human donor in good health. Some clones in this sample may be carry-over from other donors' samples. The specimen sequenced was memory CD8+ T cells from blood. The V gene is TRBV6-6, the J gene TRBJ2-7; with no DNA, the TCRdb D assignment of TRBD1 cannot be verified. The CDR3 is CASSYLKQGYEQYF.